The source of this T cell receptor (beta chain) is a study of technical replicates of blood from a few donors. This CDR3 contains 13 residues. The V segment lost 5 bases and the J segment 5 bases; nucleotides outside the gene matches: 3. Germline CDR1 reads SGHTA; CDR2 reads FQGTGA. Sequencing was performed with immunoSEQ multiplex PCR; in TCRdb, only in-frame clones are kept and a portion is missing. The table includes about 81,000 clones, 90% to 96% detected once. Sequencing was carried out using T cells isolated from PBMCs. The rearrangement links TRBV7-3 to TRBJ1-2; 9 nucleotides match TRBD1. This receptor was identified in a human donor in good health. DNA of the CDR3: TGTGCCAGCAGCCAGACAGGGGGGTATGGCTACACCTTC. It is translated as CASSQTGGYGYTF.